This T cell receptor (beta chain) came from a study of T cells in Graves' hyperthyroidism and ophthalmopathy. The CDR3 contains 13 residues. Trimming pared 7 bases from V and 4 bases from J, leaving 10 bases between. RNA transcripts were the template for amplifying TCR beta CDR3 regions. First-round RT-PCR with HTBI primers amplified the TCR CDR3 region. TCRdb re-analysed the multiplex PCR reads in MiXCR, keeping a single row per CDR3 protein. The sample shows 470,000 or so distinct CDR3 sequences, around 21% of them seen only once. Sequencing was performed on blood. The receptor was isolated from a man younger than 30 with Graves' hyperthyroidism. This rearrangement joins TRBV12-3 or TRBV12-4 to TRBJ2-2; TRBD1 or TRBD2 may be the D gene (5 bases each). The CDR3 DNA follows: TGTGCCAGCAAAGGGGCGGGCACCGGGGAGCTGTTTTTT. Its protein product is CASKGAGTGELFF.